This entry lists 8 T cell receptor beta chains sequenced from one sample in a study of T cell changes during pregnancy in multiple sclerosis. Assay used: immunoSEQ multiplex PCR; TCRdb lists only in-frame clones, some missing. In the table there are around 80,000 clones, just over 90% of which are singletons. This specimen consisted of peripheral blood, obtained before pregnancy. The receptors originated from a female donor with multiple sclerosis, enrolled in a pregnancy study.

The chain has TRBV6-1 and TRBJ1-2, with D unclear. The V and J ends lost 4 bases and 7 bases respectively, with 10 bases between them. Per the germline V gene, CDR1 is MNHNS and CDR2 is SASEGT. This CDR3 region has 12 residues. CDR3 DNA sequence: TGTGCCAGCAGTGTTTATTCCCCTGGCTACACCTTC. Protein sequence: CASSVYSPGYTF.

The chain employs TRBV4-2 and TRBJ2-7, with a tentative D call TRBD1 (6 bases). V lost 0 bases, J lost 9 bases, and 18 bases lay in between. The CDR3 length is 15 residues. CDR1 LGHNA and CDR2 YNFKEQ come from the germline V gene. Here the CDR3 reads CASSQEGAGEGGQYF. The CDR3 bases are TGTGCCAGCAGCCAAGAGGGGGCAGGGGAAGGGGGGCAGTACTTC.

The rearrangement joins TRBV30 to TRBJ1-2; 7 nucleotides agree with TRBD1. This CDR3 comprises 11 residues. Germline V gene sequence: CDR1 GTSNPN, CDR2 SVGIG (reference sequence). V was pared by 5 bases and J by 6 bases, with 3 bases of the junction left unmatched. CDR3 amino acids: CAWLTGDGYTF. The CDR3 DNA reads as TGTGCCTGGTTAACAGGGGATGGCTACACCTTC.

The rearrangement joins TRBV2 to TRBJ1-2, with a possible D match to TRBD1 (6 bases). The CDR3 covers 13 residues. CDR1 and CDR2 (germline): SNHLY, FYNNEI. V shed 10 bases and J shed 4 bases, with 16 bases lying between them. The CDR3 region has the DNA TGTGCCAACCACCCACAGGGACCCTATGGCTACACCTTC. Amino acids: CANHPQGPYGYTF.

This sequence joins TRBV21-1 and TRBJ1-2; TRBD1 is taken as the D call from the table, unchecked against the DNA. TRBV21-1 is a known pseudogene. CDR3 size: 14 residues. CDR3 in DNA: TGTGCCAGCAGCAAACACAGCCGGAACTATGGCTACACCTTC. Its translation is CASSKHSRNYGYTF.

The chain joins TRBV18 to TRBJ1-5, with TRBD1 matching over 9 bases. The CDR3 is 15 amino acids. J lost 6 bases, V lost 3 bases, and 6 bases had no gene match. CDR1 is KGHSH and CDR2 is LQKENI in the germline V gene. The CDR3 region has the DNA TGTGCCAGCTCACCCACAGGGGGCATCGGTCAGCCCCAGCATTTT. It encodes CASSPTGGIGQPQHF.

The genes are TRBV15 and TRBJ2-7; 9 bases are a match to TRBD2. This CDR3 has 17 amino acids. CDR1 and CDR2 from the germline V gene are LNHNV and YYDKDF (reference sequence). V gave up 0 bases and J gave up 5 bases; unmatched junction bases: 11. The chain's CDR3 is CATSRERGGGAFHEQYF. CDR3 coding DNA: TGTGCCACCAGCAGAGAAAGAGGCGGGGGGGCCTTTCACGAGCAGTACTTC. The whole variable domain, remainder taken from reference TRBV15 and TRBJ2-7, is DAMVIQNPRYQVTQFGKPVTLSCSQTLNHNVMYWYQQKSSQAPKLLFHYYDKDFNNEADTPDNFQSRRPNTSFCFLDIRSPGLGDTAMYLCATSRERGGGAFHEQYFGPGTRLTVT.

The J gene is TRBJ2-5, the V gene TRBV9, with a possible D match to TRBD2 (7 bases). V dropped 4 bases and J dropped 5 bases, with 21 bases sitting between them. This CDR3 is built from 16 residues. Looked up from germline, CDR1 is SGDLS and CDR2 is YYNGEE. DNA of the CDR3: TGTGCCAGCAGCCCCCCTGGCGGGGGCCCTGGGGAGACCCAGTACTTC. It codes for CASSPPGGGPGETQYF. The entire variable domain, with the rest obtained from reference TRBV9 and TRBJ2-5, is as follows: DSGVTQTPKHLITATGQRVTLRCSPRSGDLSVYWYQQSLDQGLQFLIQYYNGEERAKGNILERFSAQQFPDLHSELNLSSLELGDSALYFCASSPPGGGPGETQYFGPGTRLLVL.